This T cell receptor (beta chain) was identified during a study of Graves' ophthalmopathy and Graves' hyperthyroidism. Overall study: Untreated patients at initial diagnosis provided peripheral blood.

The authors amplified TCR beta CDR3 regions from RNA transcripts. HTBI-primed RT-PCR formed the first round, and a multiplex PCR formed the second. TCRdb fed the multiplex PCR reads into MiXCR, producing one record per CDR3 protein. The sample has some 360,000 distinct CDR3 sequences; about 17% are singletons. This clonotype was observed at least ten times. No antigen is known for it. Study-wide results and caveats: Most expanded thyroid clonotypes above 0.001 frequency also appeared in blood.

The CDR3 is 16 residues long. Unmatched junction bases numbered 9, after V lost 3 bases and J lost 0 bases. Per the germline V gene, CDR1 is DFQATT and CDR2 is SNEGSKA (reference sequence). Aged 18 to 65, hyperthyroidism patients had new diagnoses of under 2 months' duration. Reliance was placed on clinical symptoms, serum thyroxine, TRAb, thyroid ultrasound and orbital computed tomography for diagnosis. This chain connects TRBV20-1 to TRBJ2-7; 9 positions agree with TRBD1. This receptor was identified in an adult woman with stable Graves' hyperthyroidism. The sequenced sample was peripheral blood. CDR3 region: CSAREGTGLSSYEQYF. The CDR3 DNA reads TGCAGTGCTAGGGAAGGGACAGGGCTTTCCTCCTACGAGCAGTACTTC.